Presented here are 28 T cell receptor beta chains from one specimen sequenced in a study of blood T cells in healthy people across ages. The second PCR ran roughly 7 to 11 cycles with a sample-barcoded 5' primer and J-beta primers. MiXCR, applied by TCRdb to the 5' RACE reads, yields one record per CDR3 protein. This sample yields about 970,000 distinct CDR3 sequences, of which roughly 51% are seen a single time; roughly 23% belongs to the top ten. The sample consisted of blood. The receptors come from a woman aged 55-69 years in good health.

This clonotype was picked up a small number of times. The rearrangement links TRBV3-1 to TRBJ2-3; 11 nucleotides agree with TRBD2. The length of the CDR3 is 17 residues. Germline-derived CDR1 and CDR2 are LGHDT and YNNKEL (reference sequence). V was clipped by 0 bases and J by 6 bases; unmatched bases: 8. CDR3 sequence: CASSQDPASGRRDTQYF. The CDR3 DNA reads as TGTGCCAGCAGCCAAGATCCGGCTAGCGGGAGGCGGGATACGCAGTATTTT.

This chain joins TRBV20-1 and TRBJ2-5; D is perhaps TRBD2 (5 bases). The J call may be faulty, since TRBJ2-7 better matches the DNA end. Germline V CDR1 and CDR2: DFQATT, SNEGSKA (reference sequence). The CDR3 totals 14 residues. This chain's CDR3 is CSARESGFSYEQYF. In nucleotides, the CDR3 is TGCAGTGCTAGAGAATCGGGATTTTCCTACGAGCAGTACTTC.

The genes are TRBV18 and TRBJ2-3; 10 bases are a match to TRBD2. Germline CDR1 is KGHSH and CDR2 is LQKENI. J lost 5 bases, V lost 0 bases, and 5 bases had no gene match. The CDR3 runs to 16 residues. CDR3 bases: TGTGCCAGCTCACCACCGGCTAGCGGGAGTGGAGATACGCAGTATTTT. Its translation is CASSPPASGSGDTQYF.

This clonotype appeared a few times. The chain recombines TRBV3-1 with TRBJ2-1; TRBD2 matches at 10 bases. In germline, CDR1 is LGHDT, CDR2 YNNKEL (reference sequence). With 4 bases clipped from V and 7 bases from J, the junction kept 7 bases outside the gene matches. The CDR3 runs 15 residues. CDR3 protein: CASSLLAGAGNEQFF. CDR3 DNA: TGTGCCAGCAGCCTTCTAGCGGGAGCGGGGAATGAGCAGTTCTTC.

V usage is TRBV29-1 and J usage is TRBJ1-5; TRBD1 is a possible D gene (6 bases). The CDR3 loop spans 14 amino acids. Germline V gene data show CDR1 as SQVTM and CDR2 as ANQGSEA. V was cut by 7 bases and J by 8 bases, with 21 bases left in between. CDR3 loop: CSEYSYRVRKPQHF. The CDR3 nucleotides read TGCAGCGAGTATAGCTACAGGGTAAGAAAGCCCCAGCATTTT.

A few counts support this clonotype. The gene calls are TRBV29-1 and TRBJ2-1; D may correspond to TRBD1 or TRBD2 (5 bases each). Trimming took 6 bases from V and 4 from J, leaving 16 bases between them. Per germline, CDR1 SQVTM and CDR2 ANQGSEA. There are 14 residues in the CDR3. Here the CDR3 reads CSVRGGSFYNEQFF. The CDR3 DNA follows: TGCAGCGTGAGGGGTGGATCTTTTTACAATGAGCAGTTCTTC.

This clonotype was seen a handful of times. The genes are TRBV20-1 and TRBJ1-5, with D possibly being TRBD1 (6 bases). V lost 3 bases and J lost 5, with 11 bases in between. Germline assignment: CDR1 DFQATT and CDR2 SNEGSKA (reference sequence). The CDR3 extends over 13 amino acids. The CDR3 nucleotides are TGCAGTGCTAGTAAGGACAGAGATCAGCCCCAGCATTTT. Residues: CSASKDRDQPQHF.

This clonotype has only a few counts. The J gene is TRBJ1-4, the V gene TRBV7-6; D remains ambiguous. The germline gives CDR1 SGHVS, CDR2 FNYEAQ. V was shortened by 2 bases and J by 7 bases, with 11 bases between the two germline ends. The CDR3 loop spans 14 amino acids. The CDR3 region is CASSLTGEGEKLFF. The CDR3 nucleotides are TGTGCCAGCAGCTTAACCGGGGAGGGTGAAAAACTGTTTTTT.

This chain joins TRBV29-1 and TRBJ2-2; D is unclear. Germline CDR1 is SQVTM and CDR2 is ANQGSEA. The CDR3 extends over 16 amino acids. Trimming shortened V by 4 bases and J by 5 bases, and 20 bases separated the two germline ends. CDR3 residues: CSVAVPARSYTGELFF. CDR3 in DNA: TGCAGCGTTGCAGTGCCGGCAAGATCGTATACCGGGGAGCTGTTTTTT.

The V gene is TRBV5-8, the J gene TRBJ2-5; 8 bases fit TRBD1. The end of the DNA is better explained by TRBJ2-7, so the J call may be wrong. This CDR3 region has 15 residues. CDR1 is SGHTS and CDR2 is YDEGEE in the germline V gene. The DNA of the CDR3 is TGTGCCAGCAGCCTTCAGGGGGCGATTGGTGGCGAGCAGTACTTC. Protein: CASSLQGAIGGEQYF.

V usage is TRBV6-1 and J usage is TRBJ2-7, with 8 bases aligning to TRBD1. The V segment lost 6 bases and the J segment 2 bases; nucleotides outside the gene matches: 9. CDR3 length: 15 residues. Germline CDR1 and CDR2: MNHNS and SASEGT. CDR3 sequence reads: CASREFGTGTYEQYF. CDR3 sequence (DNA): TGTGCCAGCAGGGAGTTCGGGACAGGCACCTACGAGCAGTACTTC.

This clonotype has a single count. The chain combines TRBV20-1 with TRBJ2-7; 9 nucleotides match TRBD2. After removal of 6 bases from V and 4 bases from J, the junction contained 13 bases not matched to a gene. The CDR3 is 15 amino acids. Per the germline V gene, CDR1 is DFQATT and CDR2 is SNEGSKA (reference sequence). The CDR3 loop is CSAPGGSGSRYEQYF. CDR3 in DNA: TGCAGTGCCCCCGGTGGTAGCGGGAGCAGGTACGAGCAGTACTTC.

The rearrangement uses TRBV20-1 and TRBJ2-3; 11 bases map to TRBD2. Germline V gene sequence: CDR1 DFQATT, CDR2 SNEGSKA (reference sequence). This CDR3 spans 15 amino acids. Trimming took 6 bases from V and 0 from J; bases not matched to a gene: 5. The CDR3 region is CSAGTSGTSTDTQYF. In DNA form, the CDR3 reads TGCAGTGCGGGGACTAGCGGTACTAGCACAGATACGCAGTATTTT.

The chain is built from TRBV2 and TRBJ2-2, with D uncertain. CDR1 SNHLY and CDR2 FYNNEI come from the germline V gene. Trimming left V 4 bases short and J 1 base short, with 7 bases between. This CDR3 has 14 amino acids. CDR3 region: CASSVRGNTGELFF. Written as DNA, the CDR3 is TGTGCCAGCAGTGTAAGAGGGAACACCGGGGAGCTGTTTTTT.

This clonotype was counted a few times. This rearrangement joins TRBV7-2 to TRBJ2-4; TRBD1 or TRBD2 may be the D gene (5 bases each). This CDR3 contains 14 residues. V lost 6 bases to trimming and J lost 7 bases, with 16 bases between them. Germline V gives CDR1 SGHTA, CDR2 FQGNSA. As DNA, the CDR3 is TGTGCCAGCAGTTCGCGGACCTGGGGGAACATTCAGTACTTC. Its translation: CASSSRTWGNIQYF.

CDR3: CASSFRWGFQETQYF. The CDR3 DNA follows: TGTGCCAGCAGCTTCCGGTGGGGGTTCCAAGAGACCCAGTACTTC. The genes are TRBV7-2 and TRBJ2-5; D assignment may be TRBD1 or TRBD2 (5 bases each). Germline loops: CDR1 SGHTA, CDR2 FQGNSA. V lost 3 bases and J lost 1, with 12 bases in between. CDR3 size: 15 residues. Filled out from reference TRBV7-2 and TRBJ2-5, the complete variable domain reads GAGVSQSPSNKVTEKGKDVELRCDPISGHTALYWYRQSLGQGLEFLIYFQGNSAPDKSGLPSDRFSAERTGGSVSTLTIQRTQQEDSAVYLCASSFRWGFQETQYFGPGTRLLVL.

J is TRBJ2-5 and V is TRBV9, with a possible D match to TRBD1 (6 bases). CDR1 SGDLS and CDR2 YYNGEE come from the germline V gene. CDR3 length: 13 residues. V lost 3 bases and J 4 bases, leaving 10 bases between the germline ends. This chain's CDR3 is CASSEGQLETQYF. The CDR3 DNA is TGTGCCAGCAGCGAGGGACAACTAGAGACCCAGTACTTC.

The genes are TRBV20-1 and TRBJ2-7, with D perhaps matching TRBD2 (6 bases). Germline CDR1 reads DFQATT; CDR2 reads SNEGSKA (reference sequence). V was shortened by 3 bases and J by 3 bases, with 12 bases between the two germline ends. CDR3 size: 13 residues. CDR3 protein: CSASLASYYEQYF. For the CDR3, the DNA is TGCAGTGCTAGTCTAGCGTCCTACTACGAGCAGTACTTC.

The chain uses TRBV29-1 and TRBJ2-2, with D uncertain. Trimming took off 5 bases at V and 4 bases at J, with 11 bases between the two ends. CDR1 is SQVTM, CDR2 ANQGSEA, per germline. The CDR3 loop spans 13 amino acids. This CDR3 reads CSVRLVGTGELFF. The CDR3 DNA sequence: TGCAGCGTTCGCCTAGTCGGCACCGGGGAGCTGTTTTTT.

This clonotype has a single count. V and J are TRBV18 and TRBJ1-5; the D is unclear. Germline lookup yields CDR1 KGHSH and CDR2 LQKENI. V lost 6 bases and J 5 bases, leaving 20 bases between the germline ends. The CDR3 totals 16 residues. The CDR3 here is CASSPSKTTSDQPQHF. The CDR3 DNA sequence: TGTGCCAGCTCGCCCTCGAAGACGACCTCGGATCAGCCCCAGCATTTT.

The chain joins TRBV5-8 to TRBJ2-1, with 12 bases aligning to TRBD2. Trimming at V came to 0 bases and at J to 6 bases, leaving 10 bases not matched to a gene. Germline V gives CDR1 SGHTS, CDR2 YDEGEE. The CDR3 sequence is 18 residues long. CDR3 sequence reads: CASSLAKTSGSSANEQFF. CDR3 DNA: TGTGCCAGCAGCTTGGCCAAGACTAGCGGGAGTTCGGCCAATGAGCAGTTCTTC.

In the case of this clonotype: A much larger clone lies a single base off, so this may be a read error. The chain has TRBV4-2 and TRBJ2-7; no clear D. CDR3 length: 15 residues. CDR1 and CDR2 (germline): LGHNA, YNFKEQ. The CDR3 DNA is TGTGCCAGCAACCAAGAATGGATCCGCTCCTACGAGCAGTACTTC. Protein product: CASNQEWIRSYEQYF.

There are many counts of this clonotype. The CDR3 spells CASSLFGTSEQYF. The DNA for the CDR3 is TGTGCCAGCAGTTTATTCGGGACGAGCGAGCAGTACTTC. The chain carries TRBV27 and TRBJ2-7; tentatively, D is TRBD1 or TRBD2 (5 bases each). Germline values: CDR1 MNHEY, CDR2 SMNVEV (reference sequence). V was clipped by 1 base and J by 6 bases, with 10 bases between them. The CDR3 extends over 13 amino acids.

The V gene is TRBV4-2, the J gene TRBJ2-3; the D is unclear. This CDR3 is built from 18 residues. Germline loops: CDR1 LGHNA, CDR2 YNFKEQ. The V end was cut by 2 bases, the J end by 2 bases, with 20 bases between. The CDR3 protein is CASSQWGRAAEDTDTQYF. The CDR3 coding sequence is TGTGCCAGCAGCCAATGGGGTCGGGCCGCGGAAGACACAGATACGCAGTATTTT.

The table lists this clonotype with many counts. This chain uses TRBV12-3 or TRBV12-4 with TRBJ2-7; D is unclear. The V end was cut by 6 bases, the J end by 6 bases, with 9 bases between. The length of the CDR3 is 11 residues. This CDR3 reads CASSLSSEQYF. Here the CDR3 DNA reads TGTGCCAGCAGCCTATCGTCCGAGCAGTACTTC.

The CDR3 coding sequence is TGTGCCAGCAGCCTAAATAAGGGGACAGCCCAAGAGACCCAGTACTTC. This translates into CASSLNKGTAQETQYF. The gene calls are TRBV4-2 and TRBJ2-5; TRBD1 matches at 7 bases. The germline V gene encodes CDR1 LGHNA and CDR2 YNFKEQ. Unmatched junction bases numbered 9, after V lost 4 bases and J lost 1 base. The CDR3 loop spans 16 amino acids.

This clonotype was counted only a few times. This rearrangement joins TRBV4-1 to TRBJ1-2, with 7 nucleotides matching TRBD1. Losses at the gene ends were 0 bases for V and 5 bases for J; bases not matched to a gene: 3. The V gene's germline CDR1 is MGHRA and CDR2 YSYEKL. The CDR3 consists of 14 residues. CDR3 coding DNA: TGCGCCAGCAGCCAAGAGACAGGGCCATATGGCTACACCTTC. Encoded protein: CASSQETGPYGYTF.

DNA for the CDR3: TGCGCCAGCAGCCTTCATAACAATGAGCAGTTCTTC. Translated: CASSLHNNEQFF. The chain is built from TRBV5-1 and TRBJ2-1; no reliable D call. Trimming removed 4 bases from V and 5 bases from J, with 7 bases in between. Germline CDR1 SGHRS, CDR2 YFSETQ. The CDR3 is 12 amino acids.